A single T cell receptor (beta chain) is shown here with its context. These data are taken from a study of blood T cell repertoires in COVID-19. Study overall: PBMCs, B-cell-depleted T cells, or T cells were the source of the cDNA or gDNA that made up the material.

Profiling relied on immunoSEQ multiplex PCR, and the TCRdb table lists in-frame clones only, not all of them. This table holds about 260,000 clones, about 84% found once. Per germline, CDR1 MNHEY and CDR2 SVGEGT. Trimming removed 5 bases from V and 8 bases from J; junction bases left unmatched: 6. CDR3 length: 13 amino acids. The participants were between about 18 and 90 years old and came from 24 US areas. Clinical history as reported by participants underpinned cohort assignment. The chain couples TRBV6-2 or TRBV6-3 to TRBJ1-2; TRBD1 matches at 9 bases. Sequencing was done on a sample of PBMCs or T cells enriched from blood (not recorded which). The receptor's source is a woman aged 45-65 years who had recovered from COVID-19. The CDR3 region is CASSTGQGEGYTF. The CDR3 region has the DNA TGTGCCAGCAGTACGGGACAGGGTGAAGGCTACACCTTC.